Described below is a single T cell receptor (beta chain) sequence and its context. Its antigen specificity is not known. No per-base quality is available; no much larger clone lies one base away. Donors were healthy HIV-negative adults with no recently reported acute infections or vaccinations. Only Caucasian adults living in Nashville, Tennessee, USA were represented among the donors. CD4+ T cells were enriched through magnetic negative selection, after which naive cells were positively selected on CD45RA and the remaining negative fraction served as the memory subset. Blood was obtained by leukapheresis, after which PBMCs were separated by Ficoll-Histopaque density gradient centrifugation and cryopreserved in liquid nitrogen vapor phase. Purity and quantity of every magnetically sorted T cell population were checked by analytical flow cytometry. Genomic DNA was isolated from every sorted fraction and measured by UV absorbance on a Nanodrop 2000c.

CDR3 length: 18 amino acids, cysteine to phenylalanine. The only DNA kept is the CDR3, 54 bases in frame from the first base. As encoded in the germline V gene (reference sequence), CDR1 is LNHNV while CDR2 is YYDKDF. Trimming leaves V shorter by 3 bases and J shorter by 1 base, with the junction holding 13 bases beyond the gene matches. The data stem from a study of shared clonotypes between healthy human individuals (dated by TCRdb to about 2020). As for the study more broadly: The cohort included three men and two women between 18 and 49 years of age. To estimate repertoire size and how much clonotypes are shared between individuals, the study performed deep sequencing of blood TCR repertoires from five healthy adults. Different laboratories and diverse techniques were used to prepare libraries and sequence TCR repertoires, to increase sequencing depth and limit assay-specific biases. For each donor, three plates each were used for CD4 naive and CD4 memory, two plates were used for CD8 naive, and one plate was used for CD8 memory. Each donor's leukapheresis produced roughly between about 0.8 and 10 billion PBMCs.

Using the deep immunoSEQ assay, multiplex PCR amplified TCR CDR3 regions from genomic DNA. Extracted genomic DNA from each cell subset was spread evenly across all wells of several immunoSEQ 96-well plates, with each plate serving as a replicate. For sorted subsets, each replicate PCR was loaded with about 200 ng genomic DNA, equivalent to some 27,000 T cell genomes. Purified libraries were measured with a Qubit 3.0 fluorometer, size-checked on a Bioanalyzer 2100, and measured again with the KAPA Library Quantification kit. Every immunoSEQ 96-well plate was sequenced on a separate single-read 150-cycle Illumina NextSeq 550 flow cell. As for the authors' bioinformatics: Because the immunoSEQ output held only junctional sequences and lacked quality scores, the filtering could not match the filtering applied to full-length reads. To assign V/J genes and CDR3, sequences were annotated against IMGT germline references using PyIR, a Python wrapper for IgBLAST v1.9. Any read was removed if the V/J assignment was weak (E-value above 1e-6), the CDR3 was missing, or the read contained stop codons, out-of-frame junctions, or ambiguous translated residues. V3J clonotypes were defined as sequences sharing an identical inferred V gene, J gene, and CDR3 amino acid sequence. Percentage overlap between repertoires was computed as shared unique clonotypes divided by the size of the smaller repertoire. Three approaches were used to assess repertoire richness: RTK rarefaction, the Chao1 estimator, and Recon v2.1 estimates of unobserved clonotypes. Generation probabilities for all TCRbeta clonotypes obtained by the gDNA method from four donors were computed using OLGA. Entries here come from immuneACCESS through TCRdb and include only in-frame sequences with V and J called. Some clones fail to appear in such tables; in the studies checked, an unresolved V gene covers under half of the shortfall, and the cause of the remainder is unknown. D and trimming were read from the DNA, whereas the V and J calls and clone size are those reported in that table. This sample is represented by 2 million to 3 million clones; approximately 94% of them were singletons. 0.36% of the sample comes from the top ten.

The paper as a whole reports these results and caveats: Naive subsets generally had larger estimated clonotype richness than memory subsets. When four donors were compared, the shared fraction of clonotypes was about 5.5% for naive CD4, 3.5% to 4% for naive CD8, 2.3% for memory CD4, and 0.4% for memory CD8. Compared with non-shared clonotypes, the clonotypes found in all four sorted-subset donors had higher generation probabilities. The genetic and exposure-history diversity represented was limited by the small number of donors. Sampling was restricted to blood, and TCR repertoires in tissues likely differ from the TCR repertoires found in blood. Rarefaction of sorted-subset datasets indicated incomplete sequencing despite the large sequencing depth. Based on pairwise subsampling, the degree of clonotype sharing among donors was expected to be affected by sequencing depth.

Specimen: naive CD4+ T cells from PBMCs. Sample cell subset or site, as interpreted from the label and publication: CD45RA+ positively selected. The sequence was collected from a man between 18 and 35 years old in good health. Some clones in this sample may be carry-over from other donors' samples. The V and J genes are TRBV15 and TRBJ2-3, with 7 junctional bases fitting TRBD2. CDR3 sequence: CATSSGNTRSGGTDTQYF. The DNA sequence is TGTGCCACCAGCAGTGGGAATACACGGAGCGGGGGCACAGATACGCAGTATTTT.